What follows are 9 T cell receptor beta chains derived from one specimen sequenced in a study of T cell responses to AZD1222 COVID-19 vaccine. The method was immunoSEQ multiplex PCR; TCRdb's version includes in-frame clones alone and lacks a portion of them. This sample has 150,000 to 170,000 clones, with about 87% found just once. This specimen consisted of peripheral blood, obtained on day 0 of AZD1222 vaccination. Receptor source: an adult in good health.

This chain uses TRBV5-4 with TRBJ2-2; no clear D gene. Germline-derived CDR1 and CDR2 are SGHNT and YYREEE (reference sequence). Trimming removed 0 bases at V and 4 bases at J, with 10 bases between. The CDR3 consists of 15 residues. DNA for the CDR3: TGTGCCAGCAGCTTGGCCTTGGGTGGCACCGGGGAGCTGTTTTTT. Its protein product is CASSLALGGTGELFF.

The CDR3 loop reads CASSPRGSGELFF. The CDR3 nucleotides are TGTGCCAGCTCACCACGGGGGAGCGGGGAGCTGTTTTTT. The chain couples TRBV18 to TRBJ2-2; either TRBD1 or TRBD2 may supply D (5 bases each). CDR3 length: 13 residues. From germline, CDR1 is KGHSH and CDR2 LQKENI. V lost 1 base and J 7 bases, leaving 7 bases between the germline ends.

This clone was seen only once. The chain joins TRBV4-3 to TRBJ1-6; D is unresolved. V lost 0 bases and J 0 bases, leaving 9 bases between the germline ends. Germline V gene lookup returns CDR1 LGHNA and CDR2 YSLEER. The CDR3 is 17 residues long. The CDR3 loop is CASSQDPVSSYNSPLHF. The CDR3 coding sequence is TGCGCCAGCAGCCAAGATCCAGTCAGCTCCTATAATTCACCCCTCCACTTT.

The chain carries TRBV5-8 and TRBJ2-3, with unresolved D. CDR1 is SGHTS, CDR2 YDEGEE, per germline. V shed 3 bases and J shed 0 bases, with 11 bases lying between them. CDR3 size: 15 residues. CDR3 protein: CASSWSPTSTDTQYF. CDR3 coding DNA: TGTGCCAGCAGCTGGAGCCCCACTAGCACAGATACGCAGTATTTT.

Note on this clone: In the same sample, other DNA sequences code for this CDR3. This chain joins TRBV6-5 and TRBJ2-5; D unclear. Germline V gives CDR1 MNHEY, CDR2 SVGAGI. The CDR3 has 12 residues. Trimming stripped 4 bases from V and 4 bases from J, with 7 bases between. CDR3 coding DNA: TGTGCCAGCAGTTCCAGTGGAGAGACCCAGTACTTC. Its protein product is CASSSSGETQYF.

The chain carries TRBV7-2 and TRBJ2-7, with no clear D. V was shortened by 8 bases and J by 1 base, with 18 bases between the two germline ends. The CDR3 contains 15 residues. Germline assignment: CDR1 SGHTA and CDR2 FQGNSA. The CDR3: CASSPMEATSYEQYF. CDR3 in DNA: TGTGCCAGCTCCCCAATGGAAGCGACATCCTACGAGCAGTACTTC.

V is TRBV10-2 and J is TRBJ1-1, with D unclear. CDR1 and CDR2 from the germline V gene are WSHSY and SAAADI. Deletions cut 1 base from V and 1 base from J, with 10 bases between. The CDR3 is made up of 15 amino acids. The CDR3 spells CASSEWGTTNTEAFF. For the CDR3, the DNA is TGCGCCAGCAGTGAGTGGGGAACGACGAACACTGAAGCTTTCTTT.

The chain couples TRBV5-4 to TRBJ1-1; TRBD1 matches at 12 bases. CDR1 is SGHNT and CDR2 is YYREEE in the germline V gene (reference sequence). J gave up 5 bases and V 2 bases, and 4 bases lay outside the gene matches. There are 15 residues in the CDR3. The CDR3 nucleotides are TGTGCCAGCAGCTTAGGGGACAGGGGGCGGACTGAAGCTTTCTTT. As protein: CASSLGDRGRTEAFF.

The chain has TRBV10-3 and TRBJ2-3, with D hard to call. Germline V gene sequence: CDR1 ENHRY, CDR2 SYGVKD. V lost 6 bases and J 2 bases, leaving 15 bases between the germline ends. This CDR3 is 15 amino acids long. The CDR3 region is CAIRDPGHNTDTQYF. CDR3 coding DNA: TGTGCCATCAGGGACCCGGGCCACAACACAGATACGCAGTATTTT.